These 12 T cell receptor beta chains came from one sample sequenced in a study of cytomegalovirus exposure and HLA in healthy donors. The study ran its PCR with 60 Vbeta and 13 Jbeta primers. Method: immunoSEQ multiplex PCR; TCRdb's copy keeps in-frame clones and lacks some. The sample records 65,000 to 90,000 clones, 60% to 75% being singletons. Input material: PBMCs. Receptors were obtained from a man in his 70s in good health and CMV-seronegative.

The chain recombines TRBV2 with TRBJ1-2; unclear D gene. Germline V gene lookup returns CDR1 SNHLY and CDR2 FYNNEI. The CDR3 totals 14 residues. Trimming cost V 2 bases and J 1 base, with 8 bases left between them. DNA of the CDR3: TGTGCCAGCAGTGAAAGGAGAGGTAACTATGGCTACACCTTC. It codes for CASSERRGNYGYTF.

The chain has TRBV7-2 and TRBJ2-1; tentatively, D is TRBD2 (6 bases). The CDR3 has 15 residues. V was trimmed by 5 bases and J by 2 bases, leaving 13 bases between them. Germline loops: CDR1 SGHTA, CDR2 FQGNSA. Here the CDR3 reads CASSPSAGTYNEQFF. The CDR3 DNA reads TGTGCCAGCAGCCCTTCTGCGGGGACCTACAATGAGCAGTTCTTC.

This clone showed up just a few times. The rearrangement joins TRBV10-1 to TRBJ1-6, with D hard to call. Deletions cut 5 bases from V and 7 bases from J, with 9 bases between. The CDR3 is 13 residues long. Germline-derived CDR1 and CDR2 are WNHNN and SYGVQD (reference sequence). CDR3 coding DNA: TGCGCCAGCAGTTCGGGTAGCAATTCACCCCTCCACTTT. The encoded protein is CASSSGSNSPLHF.

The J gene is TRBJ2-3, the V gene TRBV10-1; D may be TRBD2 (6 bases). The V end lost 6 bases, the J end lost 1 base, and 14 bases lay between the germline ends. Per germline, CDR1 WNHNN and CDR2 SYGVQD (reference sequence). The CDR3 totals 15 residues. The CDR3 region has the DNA TGCGCCAGCAGCAAGGGACTCGTACGCACAGATACGCAGTATTTT. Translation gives CASSKGLVRTDTQYF.

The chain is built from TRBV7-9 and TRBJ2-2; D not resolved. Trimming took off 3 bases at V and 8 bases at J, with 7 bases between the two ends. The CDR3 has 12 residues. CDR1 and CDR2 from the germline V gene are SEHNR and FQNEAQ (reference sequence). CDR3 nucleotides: TGTGCCAGCAGCTTGGCCTTGGGGGAGCTGTTTTTT. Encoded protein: CASSLALGELFF.

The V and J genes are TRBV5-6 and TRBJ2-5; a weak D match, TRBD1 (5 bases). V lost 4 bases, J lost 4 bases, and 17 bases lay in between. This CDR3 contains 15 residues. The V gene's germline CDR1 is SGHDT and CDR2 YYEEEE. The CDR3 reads CASSRTPAKLETQYF. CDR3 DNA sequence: TGTGCCAGCAGCCGGACACCGGCAAAGTTAGAGACCCAGTACTTC.

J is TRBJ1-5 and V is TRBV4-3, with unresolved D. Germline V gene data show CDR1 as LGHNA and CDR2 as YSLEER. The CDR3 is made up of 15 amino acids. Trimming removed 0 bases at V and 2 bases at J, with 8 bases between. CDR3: CASSQEWSGNQPQHF. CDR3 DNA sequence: TGCGCCAGCAGCCAAGAATGGTCAGGCAATCAGCCCCAGCATTTT.

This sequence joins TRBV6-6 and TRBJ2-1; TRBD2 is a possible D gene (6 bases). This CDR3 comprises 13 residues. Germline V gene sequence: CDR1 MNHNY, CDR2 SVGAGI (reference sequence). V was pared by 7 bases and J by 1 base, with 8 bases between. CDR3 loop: CASNRGSYNEQFF. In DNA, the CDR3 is TGTGCCAGCAACCGGGGGTCCTACAATGAGCAGTTCTTC.

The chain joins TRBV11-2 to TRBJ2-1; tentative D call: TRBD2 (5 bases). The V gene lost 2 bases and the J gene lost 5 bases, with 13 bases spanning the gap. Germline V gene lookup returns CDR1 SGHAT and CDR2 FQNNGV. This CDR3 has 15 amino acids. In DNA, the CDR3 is TGTGCCAGCAGCTTAAGGCTAGCTACGGACAATGAGCAGTTCTTC. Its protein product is CASSLRLATDNEQFF.

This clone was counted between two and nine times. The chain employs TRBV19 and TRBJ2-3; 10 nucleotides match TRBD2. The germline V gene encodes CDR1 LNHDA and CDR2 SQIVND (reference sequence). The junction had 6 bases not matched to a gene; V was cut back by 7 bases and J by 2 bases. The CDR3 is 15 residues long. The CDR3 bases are TGTGCCAGTACAGGGACTAGCGATGACACAGATACGCAGTATTTT. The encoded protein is CASTGTSDDTDTQYF.

Here the CDR3 DNA reads TGCGCCAGCAGCTTGGTGTTATCTAGCAGCACAGATACGCAGTATTTT. Protein sequence: CASSLVLSSSTDTQYF. This chain links TRBV5-1 with TRBJ2-3, with D possibly matching TRBD2 (5 bases). V was trimmed by 0 bases and J by 0 bases, leaving 11 bases between them. Per germline, CDR1 SGHRS and CDR2 YFSETQ. The CDR3 loop spans 16 amino acids.

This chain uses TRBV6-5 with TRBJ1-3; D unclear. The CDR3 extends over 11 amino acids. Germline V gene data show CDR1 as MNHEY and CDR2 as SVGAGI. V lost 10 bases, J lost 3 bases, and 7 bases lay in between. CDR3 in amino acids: CATASGNTIYF. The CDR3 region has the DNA TGTGCCACCGCCAGTGGAAACACCATATATTTT.